This TCR beta chain was documented in a study of CD8 T cells in ankylosing spondylitis. General study findings and limits: For ankylosing spondylitis blood, a TCR beta motif of about eight highly homologous variants appeared characteristic.

Comment on this clonotype: What it binds is not known.

Between the trimmed V and J ends, which lost 5 bases and 7 bases, there was a span of 15 bases. The CDR3 is 14 amino acids. The germline V gene encodes CDR1 LNHDA and CDR2 SQIVND (reference sequence). 5'-RACE, quantitative and with molecular barcodes, yielded the TCR beta libraries. TCRdb redid the calling of the 5' RACE reads with MiXCR, one entry per CDR3 protein. The table has 250,000 or so distinct CDR3 sequences, 15% to 20% seen once. Sequencing was carried out using blood, either unsorted or a sorted T cell fraction (not recorded which). V is TRBV19 and J is TRBJ2-1; D perhaps matches TRBD1 (7 bases). This receptor was obtained from a male donor with ankylosing spondylitis or in good health (not recorded which). The CDR3 sequence: CASSLWDSGNEQFF. CDR3 bases: TGTGCCAGTAGTCTTTGGGACAGCGGGAATGAGCAGTTCTTC.